Presented here are 16 T cell receptor beta chains from one specimen sequenced in a study of Graves' ophthalmopathy and Graves' hyperthyroidism. TCR beta CDR3 regions were amplified from RNA transcripts. After a first-round RT-PCR with HTBI primers, a second-round multiplex PCR was run. TCRdb reprocessed the multiplex PCR reads with MiXCR, giving one entry per CDR3 protein. The sample holds 650,000 to 900,000 distinct CDR3 sequences, 35% to 50% seen once. What was sequenced was peripheral blood. Receptor source: an adult man with Graves' ophthalmopathy.

The chain has TRBV9 and TRBJ2-2; possibly TRBD1 or TRBD2 for D (5 bases each). The V gene's germline CDR1 is SGDLS and CDR2 YYNGEE. The CDR3 covers 16 residues. Trimming stripped 4 bases from V and 5 bases from J, with 18 bases between. CDR3 nucleotides: TGTGCCAGCAGCCGAAACCCTGGGACCGTGACCGGGGAGCTGTTTTTT. Its translation is CASSRNPGTVTGELFF.

V usage is TRBV5-8 and J usage is TRBJ2-5, with no clear D. This CDR3 has 13 amino acids. Deletions cut 1 base from V and 5 bases from J, with 9 bases between. Germline V gene lookup returns CDR1 SGHTS and CDR2 YDEGEE. CDR3 sequence reads: CASSLLPRETQYF. CDR3 in DNA: TGTGCCAGCAGCTTGCTTCCCCGGGAGACCCAGTACTTC.

This clonotype was seen a handful of times. The chain joins TRBV9 to TRBJ2-7; D gene uncertain. The CDR3 consists of 13 residues. With 0 bases removed from V and 7 bases from J, the gap between germline ends came to 11 bases. CDR1 SGDLS and CDR2 YYNGEE come from the germline V gene. CDR3 in amino acids: CASSVGESREQYF. The DNA for the CDR3 is TGTGCCAGCAGCGTAGGTGAGTCTCGGGAGCAGTACTTC.

The chain is built from TRBV15 and TRBJ2-5, with 9 bases fitting TRBD1. The V gene's germline CDR1 is LNHNV and CDR2 YYDKDF (reference sequence). The V and J ends lost 0 bases and 1 base, in that order; junction bases with no gene match: 3. The CDR3 is 16 amino acids. The CDR3 is CATSREVTGGQETQYF. The CDR3 DNA is TGTGCCACCAGCAGAGAAGTGACAGGGGGCCAAGAGACCCAGTACTTC. The whole variable domain, filled in from reference TRBV15 and TRBJ2-5, reads DAMVIQNPRYQVTQFGKPVTLSCSQTLNHNVMYWYQQKSSQAPKLLFHYYDKDFNNEADTPDNFQSRRPNTSFCFLDIRSPGLGDTAMYLCATSREVTGGQETQYFGPGTRLLVL.

This clonotype has a count of ten or more. A read error may account for a junction end that differs from germline. J is TRBJ2-3 and V is TRBV7-9; perhaps TRBD1 as D (6 bases). The length of the CDR3 is 12 residues. Germline lookup yields CDR1 SEHNR and CDR2 FQNEAQ (reference sequence). This chain's CDR3 is CASSSRTGFVAF. The CDR3 DNA sequence: TGTGCCAGCAGCTCTCGAACAGGGTTTGTGGCGTTT.

This clonotype has only one observation. Germline is not matched at one junction end, which may reflect a read error. This rearrangement joins TRBV7-8 to TRBJ1-4; D is uncertain. The CDR3 consists of 15 residues. Per the germline V gene, CDR1 is SGHVS and CDR2 is FQNEAQ. CDR3 sequence: CASSVAIGVGEKLFF. In nucleotides, the CDR3 is TGTGCCAGCAGCGTAGCGATCGGGGTGGGGGAAAAACTGTTTTTT.

The sample holds many counts of this clonotype. The V call is TRBV2, the J call TRBJ1-1, with a weak D call TRBD1 (5 bases). CDR3 size: 11 residues. V was pared by 8 bases and J by 8 bases, with 12 bases between. The germline gives CDR1 SNHLY, CDR2 FYNNEI. The CDR3 is CASDPRTEAFF. The CDR3 DNA follows: TGTGCCAGCGATCCTAGGACAGAAGCTTTCTTT.

Here the CDR3 DNA reads TGTGCCAGCAGCTTAAGGCATACCAGGGAGGTCGGGGAGCTGTTTTTT. Its protein is CASSLRHTREVGELFF. The genes are TRBV7-6 and TRBJ2-2; D perhaps matches TRBD2 (6 bases). Between the trimmed V and J ends, which lost 2 bases and 7 bases, there was a span of 17 bases. The CDR3 covers 16 residues. Germline V gene data show CDR1 as SGHVS and CDR2 as FNYEAQ.

The table lists this clonotype with a few counts. The chain is built from TRBV5-4 and TRBJ2-7, with D possibly TRBD2 on 5 matching bases. Germline CDR1 is SGHNT and CDR2 is YYREEE (reference sequence). V was cut by 1 base and J by 6 bases, with 14 bases left in between. This CDR3 contains 14 residues. DNA of the CDR3: TGTGCCAGCAGCTTGCAAGGGAGTAGTGGCGAGCAGTACTTC. This codes for CASSLQGSSGEQYF.

This clonotype turned up a few times. The chain employs TRBV12-3 or TRBV12-4 and TRBJ2-5; TRBD1 might be the D (7 bases). V was trimmed by 5 bases and J by 3 bases, leaving 10 bases between them. The CDR3 covers 13 residues. DNA of the CDR3: TGTGCCAGCAGTGGGGGGACAGAAGAGACCCAGTACTTC. Translation gives CASSGGTEETQYF.

Ten or more counts support this clonotype. This rearrangement joins TRBV25-1 to TRBJ2-2; no reliable D call. Germline-derived CDR1 and CDR2 are MGHDK and SYGVNS. The CDR3 sequence is 12 residues long. V shed 4 bases and J shed 7 bases, with 7 bases lying between them. This CDR3 is CASSVIVGELFF. DNA for the CDR3: TGTGCCAGCAGTGTTATCGTCGGGGAGCTGTTTTTT.

This clonotype occurred a few times. V and J are TRBV19 and TRBJ1-1; D gene ambiguous. Germline CDR1 is LNHDA and CDR2 is SQIVND (reference sequence). The CDR3 loop spans 13 amino acids. V lost 5 bases and J 1 base, leaving 8 bases between the germline ends. The CDR3 protein is CASSWAANTEAFF. The CDR3 DNA reads TGTGCCAGTAGTTGGGCGGCGAACACTGAAGCTTTCTTT.

The genes are TRBV9 and TRBJ2-2, with D perhaps matching TRBD1 (5 bases). V gave up 0 bases and J gave up 0 bases, with 6 bases separating them. The CDR3 length is 15 residues. Germline-derived CDR1 and CDR2 are SGDLS and YYNGEE. The CDR3 spells CASSVEQANTGELFF. The DNA of the CDR3 is TGTGCCAGCAGCGTAGAACAGGCGAACACCGGGGAGCTGTTTTTT.

This clonotype came up once. The rearrangement joins TRBV7-9 to TRBJ1-4; D possibly corresponds to TRBD1 (5 bases). This CDR3 region has 15 residues. CDR1 and CDR2 (germline): SEHNR, FQNEAQ (reference sequence). V was shortened by 2 bases and J by 6 bases, with 13 bases between the two germline ends. DNA for the CDR3: TGTGCCAGCAGCTTAAGCGGGGAGGGGCATGAAAAACTGTTTTTT. Translating it yields CASSLSGEGHEKLFF.

This clonotype was picked up many times. This sequence joins TRBV7-6 and TRBJ2-7, with 7 bases identical to TRBD1. After removal of 1 base from V and 4 bases from J, the junction contained 4 bases not matched to a gene. The CDR3 spans 14 residues. Germline V gene sequence: CDR1 SGHVS, CDR2 FNYEAQ. As DNA, the CDR3 is TGTGCCAGCAGCTTAGAAGGCAGGGGGTACGAGCAGTACTTC. This gives the protein CASSLEGRGYEQYF. The full variable domain, rest sourced from reference TRBV7-6 and TRBJ2-7, is GAGVSQSPRYKVTKRGQDVALRCDPISGHVSLYWYRQALGQGPEFLTYFNYEAQQDKSGLPNDRFSAERPEGSISTLTIQRTEQRDSAMYRCASSLEGRGYEQYFGPGTRLTVT.

V usage is TRBV24-1 and J usage is TRBJ1-6; tentative D call: TRBD1 (5 bases). This CDR3 spans 19 amino acids. The germline CDR1 and CDR2 sequences are KGHDR and SFDVKD. Trimming took 11 bases from V and 5 from J, leaving 30 bases between them. In nucleotides, the CDR3 is TGTGCCAGCAGACGTAGCAGGCCTAAAAGGGACGATAATAATTCACCCCTCCACTTT. Translated, it gives CASRRSRPKRDDNNSPLHF.